One and the same sample provided the 5 T cell receptor beta chains below, sequenced in a study of beta chain features in type 1 diabetes. Expressed TCRB transcripts were sequenced, since all the RNA that had been isolated was reverse transcribed. Repertoires were generated with immunoSEQ multiplex PCR, while TCRdb's copy carries only in-frame clones and drops some. The sample includes some 700,000 clones, under 15% of them seen just once. The antigens for these receptors are not known. General study findings and limits: In every one of the four CD4+ subsets, TCRB CDR3s were moderately but significantly shorter in Type 1 diabetes patients.

The sample comprised naive CD4+ T cells from blood. Receptors were obtained from a young man with type 1 diabetes.

In its sample, this clone was seen a few times. This chain links TRBV7-9 with TRBJ2-5; D gene unclear. Between the trimmed V and J ends, which lost 6 bases and 2 bases, there was a span of 10 bases. Germline lookup yields CDR1 SEHNR and CDR2 FQNEAQ (reference sequence). The CDR3 is 13 residues long. As DNA, the CDR3 is TGTGCCAGCAGGAACGAGCCTCAAGAGACCCAGTACTTC. Translation: CASRNEPQETQYF. Full variable domain (missing parts from reference TRBV7-9 and TRBJ2-5): DTGVSQNPRHKITKRGQNVTFRCDPISEHNRLYWYRQTLGQGPEFLTYFQNEAQLEKSRLLSDRFSAERPKGSFSTLEIQRTEQGDSAMYLCASRNEPQETQYFGPGTRLLVL.

The rearrangement links TRBV28 to TRBJ2-5, with 11 bases matching TRBD1. V trimming: 8 bases; J trimming: 5 bases; junction bases outside the gene matches: 4. This CDR3 has 13 amino acids. Germline-derived CDR1 and CDR2 are MDHEN and SYDVKM. As DNA, the CDR3 is TGTGCCAGCCGGACAGGGGGCGCGGAGACCCAGTACTTC. Its protein is CASRTGGAETQYF.

The rearrangement links TRBV6-5 to TRBJ2-3; D not certain. Trimming removed 6 bases at V and 0 bases at J, with 10 bases between. The germline CDR1 and CDR2 sequences are MNHEY and SVGAGI. The CDR3 is made up of 14 amino acids. The DNA of the CDR3 is TGTGCCAGCAGACCCGGGCCCAGCACAGATACGCAGTATTTT. Translating gives CASRPGPSTDTQYF.

The rearrangement links TRBV7-2 to TRBJ2-1, with 8 bases lining up with TRBD2. The CDR3 sequence is 18 residues long. V dropped 5 bases and J dropped 2; count of bases not matched to a gene: 14. Germline V gene sequence: CDR1 SGHTA, CDR2 FQGNSA. The CDR3 protein is CASSPWGSGEGPYNEQFF. CDR3 bases: TGTGCCAGCAGCCCCTGGGGTAGCGGGGAGGGTCCCTACAATGAGCAGTTCTTC.

J is TRBJ2-7 and V is TRBV5-1; TRBD1 agrees at 7 bases. The CDR3 runs 16 residues. The germline gives CDR1 SGHRS, CDR2 YFSETQ. V lost 4 bases to trimming and J lost 1 base; unmatched junction nucleotides: 11. CDR3 nucleotides: TGCGCCAGCAGCCTCTTCCCCGGGACAGTGTCCTACGAGCAGTACTTC. Translating it yields CASSLFPGTVSYEQYF. Using reference TRBV5-1 and TRBJ2-7 for the parts outside the CDR3, the full variable domain is KAGVTQTPRYLIKTRGQQVTLSCSPISGHRSVSWYQQTPGQGLQFLFEYFSETQRNKGNFPGRFSGRQFSNSRSEMNVSTLELGDSALYLCASSLFPGTVSYEQYFGPGTRLTVT.